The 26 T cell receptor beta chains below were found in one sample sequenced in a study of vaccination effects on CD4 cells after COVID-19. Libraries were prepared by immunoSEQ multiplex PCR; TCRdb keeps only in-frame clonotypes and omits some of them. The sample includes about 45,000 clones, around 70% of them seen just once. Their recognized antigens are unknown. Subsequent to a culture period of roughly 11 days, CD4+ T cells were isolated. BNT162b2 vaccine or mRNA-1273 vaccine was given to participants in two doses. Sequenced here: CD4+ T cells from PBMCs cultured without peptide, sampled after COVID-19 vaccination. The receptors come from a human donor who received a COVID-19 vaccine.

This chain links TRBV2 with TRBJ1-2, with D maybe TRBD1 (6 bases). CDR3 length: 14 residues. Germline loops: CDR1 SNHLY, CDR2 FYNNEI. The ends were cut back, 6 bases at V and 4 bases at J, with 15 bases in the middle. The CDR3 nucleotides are TGTGCCAGCAGGGCTGATCGAGGGGGCTATGGCTACACCTTC. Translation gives CASRADRGGYGYTF. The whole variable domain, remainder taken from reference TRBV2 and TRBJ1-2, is EPEVTQTPSHQVTQMGQEVILRCVPISNHLYFYWYRQILGQKVEFLVSFYNNEISEKSEIFDDQFSVERPDGSNFTLKIRSTKLEDSAMYFCASRADRGGYGYTFGSGTRLTVV.

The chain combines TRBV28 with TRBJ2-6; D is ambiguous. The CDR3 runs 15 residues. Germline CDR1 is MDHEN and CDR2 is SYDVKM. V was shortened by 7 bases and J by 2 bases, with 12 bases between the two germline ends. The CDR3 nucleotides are TGTGCCAGCAACCTGGCGAGCGCTGGGGCCAACGTCCTGACTTTC. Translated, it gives CASNLASAGANVLTF.

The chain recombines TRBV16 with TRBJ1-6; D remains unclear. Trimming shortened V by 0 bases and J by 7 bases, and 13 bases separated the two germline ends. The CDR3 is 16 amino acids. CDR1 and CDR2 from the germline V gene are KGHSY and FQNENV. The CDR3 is CASSQSTLGGNSPLHF. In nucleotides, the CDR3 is TGTGCCAGCAGCCAATCCACCTTGGGCGGAAATTCACCCCTCCACTTT.

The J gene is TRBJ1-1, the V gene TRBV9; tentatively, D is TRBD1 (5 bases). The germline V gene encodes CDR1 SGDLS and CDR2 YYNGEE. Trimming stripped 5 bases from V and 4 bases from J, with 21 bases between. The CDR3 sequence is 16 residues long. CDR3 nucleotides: TGTGCCAGCAGTTGGGGGGAGGGCAGAATGAGCACTGAAGCTTTCTTT. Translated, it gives CASSWGEGRMSTEAFF.

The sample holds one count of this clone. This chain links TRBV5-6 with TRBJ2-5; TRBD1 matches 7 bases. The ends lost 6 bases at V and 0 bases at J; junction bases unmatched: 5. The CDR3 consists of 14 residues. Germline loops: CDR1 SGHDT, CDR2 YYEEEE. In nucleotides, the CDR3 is TGTGCCAGCAACCGGGGACAGTACCAAGAGACCCAGTACTTC. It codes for CASNRGQYQETQYF.

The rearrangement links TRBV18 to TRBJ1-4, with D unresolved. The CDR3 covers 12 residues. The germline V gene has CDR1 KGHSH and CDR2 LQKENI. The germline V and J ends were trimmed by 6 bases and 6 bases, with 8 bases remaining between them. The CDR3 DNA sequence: TGTGCCAGCTCCCCCACCGATGAAAAACTGTTTTTT. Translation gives CASSPTDEKLFF.

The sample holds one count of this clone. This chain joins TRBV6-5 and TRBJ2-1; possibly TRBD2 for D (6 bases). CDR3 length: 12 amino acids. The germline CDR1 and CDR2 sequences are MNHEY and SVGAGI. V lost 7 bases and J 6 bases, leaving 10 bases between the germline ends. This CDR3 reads CASKVGGNEQFF. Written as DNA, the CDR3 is TGTGCCAGCAAGGTGGGGGGCAATGAGCAGTTCTTC.

CDR3 amino acids: CASSQGSTGTRSGNTIYF. The DNA of the CDR3 is TGCGCCAGCAGCCAAGGATCGACCGGGACACGCTCTGGAAACACCATATATTTT. The chain combines TRBV4-1 with TRBJ1-3; perhaps TRBD1 as D (6 bases). The germline CDR1 and CDR2 sequences are MGHRA and YSYEKL. V lost 1 base and J 0 bases, leaving 16 bases between the germline ends. The CDR3 runs to 18 residues.

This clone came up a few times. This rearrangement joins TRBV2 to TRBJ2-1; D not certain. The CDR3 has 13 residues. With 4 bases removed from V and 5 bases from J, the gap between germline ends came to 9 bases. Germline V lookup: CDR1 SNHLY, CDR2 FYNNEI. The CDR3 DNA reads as TGTGCCAGCAGTGTGGAGAGTAACAATGAGCAGTTCTTC. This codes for CASSVESNNEQFF.

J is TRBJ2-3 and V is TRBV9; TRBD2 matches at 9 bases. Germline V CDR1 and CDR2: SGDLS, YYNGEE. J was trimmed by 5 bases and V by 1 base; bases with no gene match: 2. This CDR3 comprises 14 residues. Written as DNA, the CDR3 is TGTGCCAGCAGCGTACGAGCGGGAGGAGATACGCAGTATTTT. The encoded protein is CASSVRAGGDTQYF.

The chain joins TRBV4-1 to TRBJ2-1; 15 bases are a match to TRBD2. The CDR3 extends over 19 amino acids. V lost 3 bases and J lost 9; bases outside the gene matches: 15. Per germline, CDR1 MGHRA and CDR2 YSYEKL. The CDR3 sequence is CASSQGGTGLAGGYFEQFF. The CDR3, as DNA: TGCGCCAGCAGCCAGGGAGGGACGGGACTAGCGGGGGGCTATTTTGAGCAGTTCTTC.

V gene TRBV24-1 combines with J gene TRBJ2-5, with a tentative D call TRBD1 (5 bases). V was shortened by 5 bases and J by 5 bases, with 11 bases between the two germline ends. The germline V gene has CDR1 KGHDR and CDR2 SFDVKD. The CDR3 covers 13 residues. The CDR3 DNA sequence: TGTGCCACCAGTGCCCCAGGGTCGGAGACCCAGTACTTC. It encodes CATSAPGSETQYF.

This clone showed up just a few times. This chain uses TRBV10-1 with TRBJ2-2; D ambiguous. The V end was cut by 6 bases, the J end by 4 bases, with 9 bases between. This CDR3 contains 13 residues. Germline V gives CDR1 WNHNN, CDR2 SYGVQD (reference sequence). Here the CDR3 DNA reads TGCGCCAGCAGCATAAGACCCACCGGGGAGCTGTTTTTT. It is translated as CASSIRPTGELFF.

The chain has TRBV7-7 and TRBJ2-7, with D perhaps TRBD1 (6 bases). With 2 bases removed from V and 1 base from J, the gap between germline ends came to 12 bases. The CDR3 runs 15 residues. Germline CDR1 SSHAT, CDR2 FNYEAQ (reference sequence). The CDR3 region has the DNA TGTGCCAGCAGCTTATTCCAGGGGCAGTCCTACGAGCAGTACTTC. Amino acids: CASSLFQGQSYEQYF.

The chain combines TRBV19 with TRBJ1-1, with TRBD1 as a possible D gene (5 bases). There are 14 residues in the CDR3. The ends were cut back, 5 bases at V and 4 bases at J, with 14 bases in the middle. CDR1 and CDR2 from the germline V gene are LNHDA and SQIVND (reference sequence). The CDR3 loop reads CASSGVGEGTEAFF. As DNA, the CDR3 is TGTGCCAGTAGTGGGGTGGGGGAAGGCACTGAAGCTTTCTTT.

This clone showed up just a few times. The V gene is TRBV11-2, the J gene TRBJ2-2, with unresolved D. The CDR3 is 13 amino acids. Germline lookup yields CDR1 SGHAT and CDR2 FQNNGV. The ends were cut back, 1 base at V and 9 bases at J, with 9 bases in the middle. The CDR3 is CASSLVGDRELFF. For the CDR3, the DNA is TGTGCCAGCAGCTTAGTGGGTGACCGGGAGCTGTTTTTT.

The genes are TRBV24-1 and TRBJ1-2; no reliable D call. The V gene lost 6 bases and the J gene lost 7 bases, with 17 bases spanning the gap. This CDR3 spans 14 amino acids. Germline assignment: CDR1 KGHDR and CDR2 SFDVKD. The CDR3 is CATSIPIPGAGYTF. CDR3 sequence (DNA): TGTGCCACCAGTATCCCCATCCCTGGAGCTGGCTACACCTTC.

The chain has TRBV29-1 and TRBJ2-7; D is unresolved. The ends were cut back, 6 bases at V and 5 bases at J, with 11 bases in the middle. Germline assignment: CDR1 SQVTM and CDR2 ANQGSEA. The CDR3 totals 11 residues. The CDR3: CSVVEWNEQYF. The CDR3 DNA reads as TGCAGCGTCGTGGAATGGAACGAGCAGTACTTC.

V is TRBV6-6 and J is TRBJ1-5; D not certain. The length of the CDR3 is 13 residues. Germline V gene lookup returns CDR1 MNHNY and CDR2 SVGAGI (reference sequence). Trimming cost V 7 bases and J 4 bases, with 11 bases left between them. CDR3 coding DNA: TGTGCCAGCACCTTAACAGAAAATCAGCCCCAGCATTTT. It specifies CASTLTENQPQHF.

CDR3 coding DNA: TGCGCCAGCAGCCGGGACGCCGGCAACTATGGCTACACCTTC. Translating it yields CASSRDAGNYGYTF. This rearrangement joins TRBV5-1 to TRBJ1-2; maybe TRBD1 (5 bases). The V end lost 4 bases, the J end lost 2 bases, and 12 bases lay between the germline ends. The length of the CDR3 is 14 residues. The V gene's germline CDR1 is SGHRS and CDR2 YFSETQ.

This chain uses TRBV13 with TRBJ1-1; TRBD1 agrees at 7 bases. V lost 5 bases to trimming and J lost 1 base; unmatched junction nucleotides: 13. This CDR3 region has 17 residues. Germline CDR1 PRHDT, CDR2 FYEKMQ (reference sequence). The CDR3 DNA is TGTGCCAGCAGCCAACAAAGACAGGGTCTTACGAACACTGAAGCTTTCTTT. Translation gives CASSQQRQGLTNTEAFF.

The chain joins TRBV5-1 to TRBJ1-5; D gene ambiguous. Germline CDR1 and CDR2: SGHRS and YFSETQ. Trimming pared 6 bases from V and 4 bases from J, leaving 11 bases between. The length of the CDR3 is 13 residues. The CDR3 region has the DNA TGCGCCAGCAATCGGGCTCGGAATCAGCCCCAGCATTTT. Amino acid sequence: CASNRARNQPQHF.

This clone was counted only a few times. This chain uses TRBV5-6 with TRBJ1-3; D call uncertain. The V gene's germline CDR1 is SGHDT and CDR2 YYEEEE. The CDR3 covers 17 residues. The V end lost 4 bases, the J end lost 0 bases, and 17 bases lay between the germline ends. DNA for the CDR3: TGTGCCAGCAGCCGAGCCATGTATGCCAGCTCTGGAAACACCATATATTTT. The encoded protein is CASSRAMYASSGNTIYF.

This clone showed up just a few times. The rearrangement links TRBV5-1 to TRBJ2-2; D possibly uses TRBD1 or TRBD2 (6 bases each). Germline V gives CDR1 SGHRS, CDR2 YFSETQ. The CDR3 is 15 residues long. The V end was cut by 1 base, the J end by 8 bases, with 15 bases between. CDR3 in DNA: TGCGCCAGCAGCTTGACGGGGGCGATGGTAGGGGAGCTGTTTTTT. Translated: CASSLTGAMVGELFF.

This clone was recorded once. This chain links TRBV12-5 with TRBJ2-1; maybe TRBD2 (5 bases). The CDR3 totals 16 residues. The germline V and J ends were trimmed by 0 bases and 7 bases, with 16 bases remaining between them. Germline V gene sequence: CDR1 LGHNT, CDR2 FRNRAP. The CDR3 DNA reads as TGTGCTAGTGGTTTGGTAACCCCTAGCCCGGAAAATGAGCAGTTCTTC. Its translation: CASGLVTPSPENEQFF.

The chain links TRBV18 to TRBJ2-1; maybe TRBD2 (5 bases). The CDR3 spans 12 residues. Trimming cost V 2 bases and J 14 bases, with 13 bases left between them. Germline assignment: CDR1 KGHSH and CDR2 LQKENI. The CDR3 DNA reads TGTGCCAGCTCACCATTCGGAGGTCGTGAGTTCTTC. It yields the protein CASSPFGGREFF.